This T cell receptor (beta chain) was captured by sequencing in a study of T cells after somatic rescue of genetic block. This table comes from immunoSEQ multiplex PCR, and its TCRdb copy is limited to in-frame clones, with some not included. The table lists 60,000 to 90,000 clones, roughly 93% of them singletons, with 2.5% to 3% in the top ten. This sequence originates from a man aged 25-40 years. The specimen was peripheral blood mononuclear cells (PBMCs).

The CDR3 region has the DNA TGTGCCAGCTCCCCAAAACATCTAGGGGATCAGCCCCAGCATTTT. Amino acids: CASSPKHLGDQPQHF. This sequence joins TRBV28 and TRBJ1-5; D is possibly TRBD1 (5 bases). Trimming took 8 bases from V and 5 from J, leaving 19 bases between them. This CDR3 spans 15 amino acids. The V gene's germline CDR1 is MDHEN and CDR2 SYDVKM. Based on the CDR3 plus reference TRBV28 and TRBJ1-5, the full variable domain is DVKVTQSSRYLVKRTGEKVFLECVQDMDHENMFWYRQDPGLGLRLIYFSYDVKMKEKGDIPEGYSVSREKKERFSLILESASTNQTSMYLCASSPKHLGDQPQHFGDGTRLSIL.